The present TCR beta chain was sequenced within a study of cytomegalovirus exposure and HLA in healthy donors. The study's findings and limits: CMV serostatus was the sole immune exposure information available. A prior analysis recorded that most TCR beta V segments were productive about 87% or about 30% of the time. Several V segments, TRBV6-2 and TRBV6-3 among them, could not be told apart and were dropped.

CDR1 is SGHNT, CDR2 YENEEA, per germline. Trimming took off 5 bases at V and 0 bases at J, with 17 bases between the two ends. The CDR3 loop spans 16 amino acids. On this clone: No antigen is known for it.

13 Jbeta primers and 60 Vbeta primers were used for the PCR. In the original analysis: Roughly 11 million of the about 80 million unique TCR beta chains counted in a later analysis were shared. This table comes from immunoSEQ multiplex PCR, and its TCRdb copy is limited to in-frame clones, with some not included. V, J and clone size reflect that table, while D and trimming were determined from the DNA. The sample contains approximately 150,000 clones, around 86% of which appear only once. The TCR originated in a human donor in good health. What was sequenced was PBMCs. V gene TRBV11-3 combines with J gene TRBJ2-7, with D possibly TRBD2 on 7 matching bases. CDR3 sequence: CASSGPGGLSSYEQYF. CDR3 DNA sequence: TGTGCCAGCAGCGGACCGGGGGGCCTGAGCTCCTACGAGCAGTACTTC.